Presented here are 30 T cell receptor beta chains from one specimen sequenced in a study of T cells after yellow fever vaccination. Each CDR3 protein gets one entry after TCRdb re-called the 5' RACE reads with MiXCR. Among hundreds of thousands of distinct CDR3 sequences listed, roughly 3.5% were seen once. Sequencing used PBMCs, obtained on the day of the yellow fever booster vaccination. The receptors were sampled from a man between 18 and 29 years old who received the YFV17D yellow fever vaccine.

There are many counts of this clonotype. The CDR3 DNA sequence: TGTGCCATCAGTGAGTGGTCTAAGGACAGGGGGCGCGTAGTTCCTGTCGATACGCAGTATTTT. It codes for CAISEWSKDRGRVVPVDTQYF. V usage is TRBV10-3 and J usage is TRBJ2-3; the match to TRBD1 covers 11 bases. The V segment lost 1 base and the J segment 6 bases; nucleotides outside the gene matches: 21. The CDR3 extends over 21 amino acids. The germline gives CDR1 ENHRY, CDR2 SYGVKD.

V gene TRBV2 combines with J gene TRBJ2-5; D may be TRBD2 (6 bases). Per germline, CDR1 SNHLY and CDR2 FYNNEI. The CDR3 is 13 amino acids. V was pared by 7 bases and J by 4 bases, with 13 bases between. CDR3 nucleotide sequence: TGTGCCAGCACGGAGGGTTGGGCAGAGACCCAGTACTTC. Protein sequence: CASTEGWAETQYF.

This clonotype showed up just a few times. The chain combines TRBV2 with TRBJ2-5; a weak D match, TRBD2 (5 bases). The CDR3 extends over 14 amino acids. Trimming removed 7 bases at V and 5 bases at J, with 17 bases between. In germline, CDR1 is SNHLY, CDR2 FYNNEI. The CDR3 bases are TGTGCCAGCATGTATTCGGTGCGGGTGGAGACCCAGTACTTC. Translating gives CASMYSVRVETQYF. The variable domain in full, with the rest retrieved from reference TRBV2 and TRBJ2-5, is EPEVTQTPSHQVTQMGQEVILRCVPISNHLYFYWYRQILGQKVEFLVSFYNNEISEKSEIFDDQFSVERPDGSNFTLKIRSTKLEDSAMYFCASMYSVRVETQYFGPGTRLLVL.

This clonotype was counted only a few times. The chain couples TRBV2 to TRBJ2-7, with TRBD2 as a possible D gene (5 bases). The CDR3 totals 13 residues. Germline-derived CDR1 and CDR2 are SNHLY and FYNNEI. The V end was cut by 7 bases, the J end by 0 bases, with 10 bases between. DNA of the CDR3: TGTGCCAGCACGGACTCCATCTCCTACGAGCAGTACGTC. Protein product: CASTDSISYEQYV.

This clonotype was counted many times. V and J are TRBV29-1 and TRBJ2-2; D gene uncertain. CDR3 size: 14 residues. Germline CDR1 SQVTM, CDR2 ANQGSEA. V was shortened by 4 bases and J by 8 bases, with 17 bases between the two germline ends. This CDR3 reads CSVVFGGSPGELFF. In DNA form, the CDR3 reads TGCAGCGTTGTATTTGGTGGGTCTCCGGGGGAGCTGTTTTTT.

This clonotype has ten or more counts. The chain has TRBV12-3 or TRBV12-4 and TRBJ1-3, with 7 bases that match TRBD1. V shed 5 bases, J shed 5 bases, and the junction held 3 bases outside the gene matches. The CDR3 sequence is 13 residues long. The chain's CDR3 is CASSETGRNTIYF. For the CDR3, the DNA is TGTGCCAGCAGTGAGACAGGGAGAAACACCATATATTTT.

This clonotype was seen ten or more times. The rearrangement joins TRBV14 to TRBJ2-5, with unresolved D. V lost 0 bases and J lost 0, with 8 bases in between. Germline CDR1 SGHDN, CDR2 FVKESK. CDR3 size: 15 residues. The CDR3 DNA reads TGTGCCAGCAGCCAAGAGATGGCGTACCAAGAGACCCAGTACTTC. It is translated as CASSQEMAYQETQYF.

Details on this clonotype: At one end the junction does not follow the germline gene, possibly because of a read error. This sequence joins TRBV4-2 and TRBJ1-3; no clear D. The CDR3 extends over 15 amino acids. Germline V lookup: CDR1 LGHNA, CDR2 YNFKEQ. This CDR3 reads CASSQDSGTGNTTYF. The CDR3 DNA reads TGTGCCAGCAGCCAAGATTCGGGCACGGGAAACACCACATATTTT.

This clonotype was seen ten or more times. The V gene is TRBV5-8, the J gene TRBJ1-3; 7 nucleotides agree with TRBD1. The trim removed 2 bases at V and 0 bases at J, leaving 8 bases unmatched. CDR1 is SGHTS and CDR2 is YDEGEE in the germline V gene. The CDR3 spans 17 residues. CDR3 amino acids: CASSFRDSYFSGNTIYF. Here the CDR3 DNA reads TGTGCCAGCAGCTTCCGGGACAGTTACTTCTCTGGAAACACCATATATTTT.

The rearrangement uses TRBV20-1 and TRBJ1-4, with 8 bases matching TRBD1. The CDR3 contains 14 residues. In germline, CDR1 is DFQATT, CDR2 SNEGSKA (reference sequence). V was clipped by 5 bases and J by 5 bases; unmatched bases: 7. In DNA, the CDR3 is TGCAGTGCTCAAGGACAGGGAAGGAATGAAAAACTGTTTTTT. Its translation: CSAQGQGRNEKLFF.

J is TRBJ2-1 and V is TRBV29-1; 8 bases match TRBD2. Germline loops: CDR1 SQVTM, CDR2 ANQGSEA. V was clipped by 7 bases and J by 6 bases; unmatched bases: 11. The CDR3 covers 14 residues. The CDR3 DNA follows: TGCAGCGCTTCCGTCGGGGGGGCTGGCAATGAGCAGTTCTTC. Protein product: CSASVGGAGNEQFF.

This clonotype was seen a handful of times. The V gene is TRBV25-1, the J gene TRBJ1-6; unclear D gene. The germline V and J ends were trimmed by 8 bases and 3 bases, with 5 bases remaining between them. CDR1 and CDR2 (germline): MGHDK, SYGVNS. This CDR3 contains 12 residues. Here the CDR3 DNA reads TGTGCCAGCCGAGACTATAATTCACCCCTCCACTTT. Amino acids: CASRDYNSPLHF.

The chain carries TRBV19 and TRBJ1-3, with 8 bases matching TRBD1. V dropped 2 bases and J dropped 2; count of bases not matched to a gene: 5. Germline CDR1 reads LNHDA; CDR2 reads SQIVND (reference sequence). This CDR3 contains 16 residues. CDR3 protein: CASSIRQQGAGNTIYF. DNA of the CDR3: TGTGCCAGTAGTATACGCCAACAGGGGGCTGGAAACACCATATATTTT. Combining the CDR3 with reference TRBV19 and TRBJ1-3 gives the whole variable domain DGGITQSPKYLFRKEGQNVTLSCEQNLNHDAMYWYRQDPGQGLRLIYYSQIVNDFQKGDIAEGYSVSREKKESFPLTVTSAQKNPTAFYLCASSIRQQGAGNTIYFGEGSWLTVV.

The table lists this clonotype with a few counts. The chain carries TRBV5-1 and TRBJ1-1; D gene uncertain. V was shortened by 3 bases and J by 3 bases, with 9 bases between the two germline ends. The CDR3 consists of 13 residues. Germline CDR1 SGHRS, CDR2 YFSETQ. In DNA, the CDR3 is TGCGCCAGCAGCTCTCGTCCTTACACTGAAGCTTTCTTT. This codes for CASSSRPYTEAFF.

The chain is built from TRBV20-1 and TRBJ2-5; 9 nucleotides match TRBD2. CDR3 length equals 15 residues. Germline assignment: CDR1 DFQATT and CDR2 SNEGSKA (reference sequence). Unmatched junction bases numbered 7, after V lost 0 bases and J lost 5 bases. CDR3 residues: CSARDTAGGQETQYF. CDR3 in DNA: TGCAGTGCTAGAGATACGGCGGGGGGGCAGGAGACCCAGTACTTC.

A few counts support this clonotype. This chain links TRBV28 with TRBJ1-4; D uncertain. Germline V lookup: CDR1 MDHEN, CDR2 SYDVKM. The CDR3 spans 15 residues. The V gene lost 5 bases and the J gene lost 0 bases, with 10 bases spanning the gap. CDR3 DNA sequence: TGTGCCAGCAGTCCCTGGGCCGCAACTAATGAAAAACTGTTTTTT. Its translation is CASSPWAATNEKLFF.

The chain employs TRBV5-1 and TRBJ2-3; D possibly corresponds to TRBD2 (5 bases). The V gene lost 4 bases and the J gene lost 4 bases, with 16 bases spanning the gap. The CDR3 length is 15 residues. In germline, CDR1 is SGHRS, CDR2 YFSETQ. The CDR3: CASSVEGKKADTQYF. The CDR3 region has the DNA TGCGCCAGCAGCGTAGAGGGAAAAAAGGCAGATACGCAGTATTTT.

This clonotype has a count of ten or more. The chain combines TRBV27 with TRBJ2-1, with unresolved D. This CDR3 is 16 amino acids long. Germline V gives CDR1 MNHEY, CDR2 SMNVEV (reference sequence). V was shortened by 2 bases and J by 0 bases, with 11 bases between the two germline ends. The DNA of the CDR3 is TGTGCCAGCAGTTTACAGGCGATCTCCTCCTACAATGAGCAGTTCTTC. Translated, it gives CASSLQAISSYNEQFF.

This clonotype turned up a few times. The chain joins TRBV29-1 to TRBJ1-2, with D perhaps TRBD1 (6 bases). CDR1 and CDR2 from the germline V gene are SQVTM and ANQGSEA. The CDR3 covers 13 residues. The germline V and J ends were trimmed by 6 bases and 4 bases, with 15 bases remaining between them. CDR3 amino acids: CSVNDRSPYGYTF. The CDR3 nucleotides read TGCAGCGTGAACGACAGGTCTCCCTATGGCTACACCTTC. Complete variable domain (other parts from reference TRBV29-1 and TRBJ1-2): SAVISQKPSRDICQRGTSLTIQCQVDSQVTMMFWYRQQPGQSLTLIATANQGSEATYESGFVIDKFPISRPNLTFSTLTVSNMSPEDSSIYLCSVNDRSPYGYTFGSGTRLTVV.

This clonotype has ten or more counts. This chain joins TRBV5-1 and TRBJ2-5; 7 bases agree with TRBD2. The germline V gene has CDR1 SGHRS and CDR2 YFSETQ. Trimming at V came to 3 bases and at J to 2 bases, leaving 4 bases not matched to a gene. This CDR3 is built from 14 residues. The CDR3 reads CASSSGGTQETQYF. CDR3 sequence (DNA): TGCGCCAGCAGCTCCGGGGGGACGCAAGAGACCCAGTACTTC.

This clonotype was seen repeatedly, ten times or more. The rearrangement links TRBV6-2 or TRBV6-3 to TRBJ2-5, with D possibly called TRBD1 or TRBD2 (5 bases each). Trimming removed 3 bases from V and 2 bases from J, with 10 bases in between. This CDR3 is 14 amino acids long. The germline V gene has CDR1 MNHEY and CDR2 SVGEGT. The CDR3 region is CASSYGWGQETQYF. CDR3 in DNA: TGTGCCAGCAGTTATGGATGGGGGCAAGAGACCCAGTACTTC.

The sample holds many counts of this clonotype. The rearrangement links TRBV7-8 to TRBJ2-2, with TRBD1 identical over 7 bases. The trim removed 6 bases at V and 0 bases at J, leaving 10 bases unmatched. Looked up from germline, CDR1 is SGHVS and CDR2 is FQNEAQ. CDR3 size: 17 residues. Written as DNA, the CDR3 is TGTGCCAGCAGTCCTAGGGGGCGGACAACGAACACCGGGGAGCTGTTTTTT. Its translation is CASSPRGRTTNTGELFF.

This clonotype was observed many times. The chain joins TRBV20-1 to TRBJ2-3; TRBD2 aligns across 10 bases. This CDR3 region has 22 residues. Germline CDR1 and CDR2: DFQATT and SNEGSKA (reference sequence). Trimming cost V 1 base and J 2 bases; bases outside gene matches: 24. This chain's CDR3 is CSARVSISSLSTSGYHTDTQYF. In DNA, the CDR3 is TGCAGTGCTAGAGTATCGATCTCCTCTCTCTCGACTAGCGGGTATCACACAGATACGCAGTATTTT.

The sample holds many counts of this clonotype. This chain links TRBV6-6 with TRBJ1-4; 9 bases map to TRBD1. V lost 7 bases, J lost 7 bases, and 7 bases stayed unmatched. CDR1 MNHNY and CDR2 SVGAGI come from the germline V gene (reference sequence). This CDR3 is built from 14 residues. The CDR3: CASTADRGGEKLFF. Here the CDR3 DNA reads TGTGCCAGCACCGCGGACAGGGGAGGTGAAAAACTGTTTTTT.

In this sample, this clonotype turned up many times. The J gene is TRBJ2-3, the V gene TRBV5-1; no firm D call. V gave up 5 bases and J gave up 5 bases, with 18 bases separating them. Germline V lookup: CDR1 SGHRS, CDR2 YFSETQ. The CDR3 sequence is 15 residues long. The CDR3 region is CASSPTSSIGDTQYF. CDR3 in DNA: TGCGCCAGCAGTCCGACGTCGAGTATAGGAGATACGCAGTATTTT.

This clonotype was counted many times. V gene TRBV4-2 combines with J gene TRBJ2-4, with D perhaps matching TRBD2 (7 bases). From germline, CDR1 is LGHNA and CDR2 YNFKEQ. V dropped 1 base and J dropped 0 bases, with 13 bases sitting between them. The CDR3 covers 17 residues. The CDR3 region is CASSQATGTIAKNIQYF. The DNA for the CDR3 is TGTGCCAGCAGCCAAGCCACAGGGACTATAGCCAAAAACATTCAGTACTTC.

This clonotype has ten or more counts. V and J are TRBV20-1 and TRBJ2-3, with 8 bases that match TRBD2. The trim removed 6 bases at V and 7 bases at J, leaving 12 bases unmatched. CDR1 and CDR2 (germline): DFQATT, SNEGSKA (reference sequence). The CDR3 length is 14 residues. CDR3 loop: CSAPDKRGWNTQYF. CDR3 nucleotides: TGCAGTGCCCCTGACAAGCGGGGGTGGAATACGCAGTATTTT.

Ten or more counts support this clonotype. This chain connects TRBV5-4 to TRBJ2-1; D remains ambiguous. The germline gives CDR1 SGHNT, CDR2 YYREEE (reference sequence). The CDR3 has 14 residues. V lost 0 bases and J lost 5, with 9 bases in between. CDR3 amino acids: CASSLEPVNNEQFF. Written as DNA, the CDR3 is TGTGCCAGCAGCTTGGAGCCAGTCAACAATGAGCAGTTCTTC.

The V call is TRBV5-1, the J call TRBJ2-5; 12 bases agree with TRBD2. Trimming at V came to 4 bases and at J to 1 base, leaving 5 bases not matched to a gene. The germline V gene has CDR1 SGHRS and CDR2 YFSETQ. There are 16 residues in the CDR3. The DNA for the CDR3 is TGCGCCAGCAGCCCGACTAGCGGGGGCCCCCAAGAGACCCAGTACTTC. Translation: CASSPTSGGPQETQYF.

This clonotype was seen more than once but under ten times. The chain employs TRBV4-2 and TRBJ2-1, with D maybe TRBD2 (6 bases). From germline, CDR1 is LGHNA and CDR2 YNFKEQ. Trimming shortened V by 0 bases and J by 0 bases, and 9 bases separated the two germline ends. The CDR3 totals 16 residues. CDR3 sequence reads: CASSQEEGSSYNEQFF. The CDR3 coding sequence is TGTGCCAGCAGCCAAGAGGAGGGGAGCTCCTACAATGAGCAGTTCTTC.